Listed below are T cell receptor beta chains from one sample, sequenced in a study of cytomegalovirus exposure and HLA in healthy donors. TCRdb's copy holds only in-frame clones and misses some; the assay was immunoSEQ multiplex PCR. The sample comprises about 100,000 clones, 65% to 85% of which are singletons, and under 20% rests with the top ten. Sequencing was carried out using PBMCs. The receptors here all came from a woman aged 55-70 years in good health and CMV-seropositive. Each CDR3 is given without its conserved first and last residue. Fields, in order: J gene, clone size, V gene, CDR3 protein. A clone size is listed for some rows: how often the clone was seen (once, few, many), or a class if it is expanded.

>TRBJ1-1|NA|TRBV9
ASSVHPTGGGEAF
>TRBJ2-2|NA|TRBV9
ASSVGPGTSGTGELF
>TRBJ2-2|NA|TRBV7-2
ASSSWTSLGTGELF
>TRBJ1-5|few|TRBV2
ASSTGRNQPQH
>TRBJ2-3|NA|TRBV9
ASSDSHVRTDTQY
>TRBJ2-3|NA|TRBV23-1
ASIIAGVGVADTQY
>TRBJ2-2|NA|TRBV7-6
ASSPVQGTGELF
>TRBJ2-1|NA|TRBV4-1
ASRKVLPGLAGVGGYNEQF
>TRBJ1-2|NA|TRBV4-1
ASSLEGAPNYGYT
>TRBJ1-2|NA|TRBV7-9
ASSHPLEGEYYGYT
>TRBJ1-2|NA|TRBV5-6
ASSLAHWTENYGYT
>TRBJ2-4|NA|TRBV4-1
ASSQVGRAKNIQY
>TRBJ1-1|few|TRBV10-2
ASSEMKRVTEAF
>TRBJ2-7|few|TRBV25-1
ASTSGGTYEQY
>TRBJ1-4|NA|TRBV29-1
SVGAGGREKLF
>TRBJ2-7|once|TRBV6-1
ASSERSGWY
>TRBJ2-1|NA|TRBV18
ASSLGAGAQNEQF
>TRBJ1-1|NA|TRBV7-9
ASSSPTGGLMNTEAF
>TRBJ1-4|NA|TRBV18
ASSLRGTNEKLF
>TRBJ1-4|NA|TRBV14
ASSLILTTNEKLF
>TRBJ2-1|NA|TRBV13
ASSIGTGANNEQF
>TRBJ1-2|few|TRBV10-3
AISETGTTGGYT
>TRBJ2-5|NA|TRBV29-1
SVEEFYGGRETQY
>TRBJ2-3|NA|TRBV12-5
ASGFGTENLPPGTQY
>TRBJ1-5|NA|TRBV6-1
ASSEAREMNQPQH
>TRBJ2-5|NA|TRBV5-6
ASSRFWEGGETQY
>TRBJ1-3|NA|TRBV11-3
ASSHDTTRLSSGNTIY
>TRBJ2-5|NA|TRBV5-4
ASSLVGSQETQY
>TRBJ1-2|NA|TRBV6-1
ASSGAGDYGYT
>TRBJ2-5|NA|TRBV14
ASRGSKVPETQY
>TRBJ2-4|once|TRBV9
ASSGTSAKNIQY
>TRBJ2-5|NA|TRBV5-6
ASSLQGNRETQY
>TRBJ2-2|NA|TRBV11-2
ASSPPSGNTGELF
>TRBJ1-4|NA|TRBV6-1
ASMLGGAGEKLF
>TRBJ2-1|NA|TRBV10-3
AISASGKAGGEQF
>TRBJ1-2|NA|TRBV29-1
SVLDGTANYGYT
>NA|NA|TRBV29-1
SVGTGGAYEQY
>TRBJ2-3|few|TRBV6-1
ASGLAGAGNTQY
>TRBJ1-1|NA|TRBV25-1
ASSERGNTEAF
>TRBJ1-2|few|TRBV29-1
SVAGTGGDYGYT
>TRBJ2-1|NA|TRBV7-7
ASSFRLEGNEQF
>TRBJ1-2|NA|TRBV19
ASRHPGGEAYGYT
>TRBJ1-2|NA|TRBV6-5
ASSLDRAYGYT
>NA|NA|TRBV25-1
ASRQTGRNYEQY
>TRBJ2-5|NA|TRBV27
ASTSWGQQETQY